Listed below are T cell receptor beta chains from one sample, sequenced in a study of blood T cell repertoires in COVID-19. TCRdb keeps only in-frame clones here, not all; method: immunoSEQ multiplex PCR. The table shows about 140,000 clones, with roughly four fifths occurring only once. The sequenced sample consisted of peripheral blood. Receptors were obtained from a woman of 80 years or more in a cohort sampled during active or convalescent COVID-19. Each CDR3 is given with its conserved first and last residue. Each record gives: V gene, J gene, D gene, clone size, CDR3 DNA, CDR3 protein. D genes are given only for firm matches. Size values are once, few and many counts, or a class for expanded clones, and some rows have none.

v_gene: TRBV7-8
j_gene: TRBJ2-1
d_gene: -
abundance: -
CDR3nt: TGTGCCAGCAGCCTACAGGGCCGCAATGAGCAGTTCTTC
CDR3aa: CASSLQGRNEQFF

v_gene: TRBV7-3
j_gene: TRBJ2-7
d_gene: TRBD2
abundance: once
CDR3nt: TGTGCCAGCATCATCGAGGCTAGCGGGGGCCCCGAGCAGTACTTC
CDR3aa: CASIIEASGGPEQYF

v_gene: TRBV30
j_gene: TRBJ1-1
d_gene: TRBD1
abundance: -
CDR3nt: TGTGCCTGGAGTGAAGTGACAGGGATGGGGACTGAAGCTTTCTTT
CDR3aa: CAWSEVTGMGTEAFF

v_gene: TRBV11-3
j_gene: TRBJ2-5
d_gene: TRBD1
abundance: -
CDR3nt: TGTGCCAGCAGCTTAGCACACACAGGGGGCACAGAGACCCAGTACTTC
CDR3aa: CASSLAHTGGTETQYF

v_gene: TRBV9
j_gene: TRBJ1-1
d_gene: TRBD1
abundance: -
CDR3nt: TGTGCCAGCGGGACAGGGGGATCTGAAGCTTTCTTT
CDR3aa: CASGTGGSEAFF

v_gene: TRBV5-5
j_gene: TRBJ1-6
d_gene: -
abundance: -
CDR3nt: TGTGCCAGCAGCGCCCGGACGGACGGGGGTTCACCCCTCCACTTT
CDR3aa: CASSARTDGGSPLHF

v_gene: TRBV28
j_gene: TRBJ2-6
d_gene: -
abundance: once
CDR3nt: TGTGCCAGCAGTTTCTCGGGGTCTGGGGCCAACGTCCTGACTTTC
CDR3aa: CASSFSGSGANVLTF

v_gene: TRBV2
j_gene: TRBJ1-5
d_gene: TRBD1
abundance: -
CDR3nt: TGTGCCAGCAATAGACAGGGGATGGACAATCAGCCCCAGCATTTT
CDR3aa: CASNRQGMDNQPQHF

v_gene: TRBV19
j_gene: TRBJ2-1
d_gene: -
abundance: -
CDR3nt: TGTGCCAGTAGTCGGGCAGGGTACTACAATGAGCAGTTCTTC
CDR3aa: CASSRAGYYNEQFF

v_gene: TRBV18
j_gene: TRBJ1-4
d_gene: -
abundance: -
CDR3nt: TGTGCCAGCTCGACAGCCTTAGACGAAAAACTGTTTTTT
CDR3aa: CASSTALDEKLFF

v_gene: TRBV5-5
j_gene: TRBJ1-1
d_gene: TRBD1
abundance: -
CDR3nt: TGTGCCAGCAGTTTCGGACAGGCCTTTGGCACTGAAGCTTTCTTT
CDR3aa: CASSFGQAFGTEAFF

v_gene: TRBV7-2
j_gene: TRBJ2-2
d_gene: TRBD2
abundance: -
CDR3nt: TGTGCCAGCAGAGGACTAGCGGGGGGGCCGGGCACCGGGGAGCTGTTTTTT
CDR3aa: CASRGLAGGPGTGELFF

v_gene: TRBV3-1/TRBV3-2
j_gene: TRBJ1-4
d_gene: TRBD1
abundance: -
CDR3nt: TGTGCCAGCAGCCAGGGCACCGGGACAGCTAATGAAAAACTGTTTTTT
CDR3aa: CASSQGTGTANEKLFF

v_gene: TRBV28
j_gene: TRBJ1-1
d_gene: -
abundance: few
CDR3nt: TGTGCCAGCAGTTTTGGGGGACTAAACACTGAAGCTTTCTTT
CDR3aa: CASSFGGLNTEAFF

v_gene: TRBV3-1/TRBV3-2
j_gene: TRBJ1-2
d_gene: TRBD1
abundance: -
CDR3nt: TGTGCCAGCAGTTCCCGAGGGGGCGCTGGCTATGGCTACACCTTC
CDR3aa: CASSSRGGAGYGYTF

v_gene: TRBV5-1
j_gene: TRBJ1-1
d_gene: -
abundance: -
CDR3nt: TGCGCCAGCAGCTTGGATGATTTCGATGAGGCTTTCTTT
CDR3aa: CASSLDDFDEAFF

v_gene: TRBV2
j_gene: TRBJ1-2
d_gene: -
abundance: few
CDR3nt: TGTGCCAGCGGCCGGGACACCGGATACGGCGGCTACACCTTC
CDR3aa: CASGRDTGYGGYTF

v_gene: TRBV6-5
j_gene: TRBJ2-5
d_gene: TRBD1
abundance: -
CDR3nt: TGTGCCAGCAGTTCGGGACAGCAAGAGACCCAGTACTTC
CDR3aa: CASSSGQQETQYF

v_gene: TRBV6-2/TRBV6-3
j_gene: TRBJ2-3
d_gene: -
abundance: once
CDR3nt: TGTGCCAGCAGTTTTCAGGGTCCAGATACGCAGTATTTT
CDR3aa: CASSFQGPDTQYF

v_gene: TRBV5-6
j_gene: TRBJ2-7
d_gene: -
abundance: -
CDR3nt: TGTGCCAGCAGCTCCGACAGAAGCTACGAGCAGTACTTC
CDR3aa: CASSSDRSYEQYF

v_gene: TRBV28
j_gene: TRBJ1-5
d_gene: -
abundance: -
CDR3nt: TGTGCCAGCAGCCTACCGGGAGCCGGCAATCAGCCCCAGCATTTT
CDR3aa: CASSLPGAGNQPQHF

v_gene: TRBV5-1
j_gene: TRBJ1-2
d_gene: -
abundance: -
CDR3nt: TGCGCCAGCAGTCAATTGGCCAGCTATGGCTACACCTTC
CDR3aa: CASSQLASYGYTF

v_gene: TRBV28
j_gene: TRBJ1-1
d_gene: -
abundance: -
CDR3nt: TGTGCCAGCAGTACCCTCCATGGGGGCCTCACTGAAGCTTTCTTT
CDR3aa: CASSTLHGGLTEAFF

v_gene: TRBV3-1/TRBV3-2
j_gene: TRBJ2-2
d_gene: TRBD2
abundance: -
CDR3nt: TGTGCCAGCAGCACGTCTAGCGGGGGGGTCACCGGGGAGCTGTTTTTT
CDR3aa: CASSTSSGGVTGELFF

v_gene: TRBV11-2
j_gene: TRBJ2-1
d_gene: TRBD2
abundance: -
CDR3nt: TGTGCCAGCAGCCGAGCGGGGGGGCCCTACAATGAGCAGTTCTTC
CDR3aa: CASSRAGGPYNEQFF

v_gene: TRBV18
j_gene: TRBJ1-2
d_gene: -
abundance: -
CDR3nt: TGTGCCAGCTCACCAGGTACCGGGGAATATGGCTACACCTTC
CDR3aa: CASSPGTGEYGYTF

v_gene: TRBV2
j_gene: TRBJ1-4
d_gene: TRBD1
abundance: -
CDR3nt: TGTGCCAGCAGTGAAGGACAGGGCTCGGAAAAACTGTTTTTT
CDR3aa: CASSEGQGSEKLFF

v_gene: TRBV7-9
j_gene: TRBJ1-2
d_gene: -
abundance: -
CDR3nt: TGTGCCAGCAGCTTACCAGACAGGATGTATGGCTACACCTTC
CDR3aa: CASSLPDRMYGYTF

v_gene: TRBV2
j_gene: TRBJ2-1
d_gene: -
abundance: -
CDR3nt: TGTGCCAGCACTCGGGGCAATGAGCAGTTCTTC
CDR3aa: CASTRGNEQFF

v_gene: TRBV6-5
j_gene: TRBJ2-5
d_gene: TRBD1
abundance: -
CDR3nt: TGTGCCAGCACCGACGGACAGGGGGAGACCCAGTACTTC
CDR3aa: CASTDGQGETQYF

v_gene: TRBV2
j_gene: TRBJ1-4
d_gene: TRBD1
abundance: -
CDR3nt: TGTGCCAGCAGCCAGGGACAGGGGAACGGAAAACTGTTTTTT
CDR3aa: CASSQGQGNGKLFF

v_gene: TRBV6-5
j_gene: TRBJ1-3
d_gene: -
abundance: -
CDR3nt: TGTGCCAGCAGATCTGACAGCTCTGGAAACACCATATATTTT
CDR3aa: CASRSDSSGNTIYF

v_gene: TRBV7-9
j_gene: TRBJ2-1
d_gene: -
abundance: -
CDR3nt: TGTGCCAGCAGCTTCCGGTTGGAGAACCACAATGAGCAGTTCTTC
CDR3aa: CASSFRLENHNEQFF

v_gene: TRBV5-1
j_gene: TRBJ1-2
d_gene: TRBD1
abundance: -
CDR3nt: TGCGCCAGCAGCGTCCAGGGGGACTATGGCTACACCTTC
CDR3aa: CASSVQGDYGYTF

v_gene: TRBV5-4
j_gene: TRBJ1-2
d_gene: -
abundance: few
CDR3nt: TGTGCCGGTACTGTGGGGGGGCGTAATTATGGCTACACCTTC
CDR3aa: CAGTVGGRNYGYTF

v_gene: TRBV5-1
j_gene: TRBJ1-4
d_gene: TRBD1
abundance: -
CDR3nt: TGCGCCAGCAGCCGGGCTGGGACAGGGGATGAAAAACTGTTTTTT
CDR3aa: CASSRAGTGDEKLFF